The 2 T cell receptor beta chains below come from one sample, sequenced in a study of OX40 agonist ivuxolimab in advanced cancers. The method was immunoSEQ multiplex PCR; TCRdb's version includes in-frame clones alone and lacks a portion of them. The data contain around 76,000 clones, about 87% of them singletons. The sequencing here drew on CD4+ or CD8+ T cells sorted from blood, taken in a trial of the OX40 agonist ivuxolimab. These TCRs come from an adult with an advanced solid tumor such as melanoma, head and neck, liver or kidney cancer.

This chain links TRBV5-1 with TRBJ2-7, with 8 bases matching TRBD1. This CDR3 has 14 residues. The germline gives CDR1 SGHRS, CDR2 YFSETQ. Trimming removed 0 bases from V and 5 bases from J; junction bases left unmatched: 4. The CDR3 DNA reads TGCGCCAGCAGCTTGGACAGGGGGTCTGACGAGCAGTACTTC. This codes for CASSLDRGSDEQYF.

The chain carries TRBV5-4 and TRBJ2-5; 7 nucleotides match TRBD2. Germline CDR1 is SGHNT and CDR2 is YYREEE (reference sequence). The CDR3 runs 17 residues. After removal of 4 bases from V and 2 bases from J, the junction contained 14 bases not matched to a gene. Here the CDR3 reads CASSPLLGGGSQETQYF. In DNA form, the CDR3 reads TGTGCCAGCAGCCCTCTTTTGGGGGGGGGTTCTCAAGAGACCCAGTACTTC.